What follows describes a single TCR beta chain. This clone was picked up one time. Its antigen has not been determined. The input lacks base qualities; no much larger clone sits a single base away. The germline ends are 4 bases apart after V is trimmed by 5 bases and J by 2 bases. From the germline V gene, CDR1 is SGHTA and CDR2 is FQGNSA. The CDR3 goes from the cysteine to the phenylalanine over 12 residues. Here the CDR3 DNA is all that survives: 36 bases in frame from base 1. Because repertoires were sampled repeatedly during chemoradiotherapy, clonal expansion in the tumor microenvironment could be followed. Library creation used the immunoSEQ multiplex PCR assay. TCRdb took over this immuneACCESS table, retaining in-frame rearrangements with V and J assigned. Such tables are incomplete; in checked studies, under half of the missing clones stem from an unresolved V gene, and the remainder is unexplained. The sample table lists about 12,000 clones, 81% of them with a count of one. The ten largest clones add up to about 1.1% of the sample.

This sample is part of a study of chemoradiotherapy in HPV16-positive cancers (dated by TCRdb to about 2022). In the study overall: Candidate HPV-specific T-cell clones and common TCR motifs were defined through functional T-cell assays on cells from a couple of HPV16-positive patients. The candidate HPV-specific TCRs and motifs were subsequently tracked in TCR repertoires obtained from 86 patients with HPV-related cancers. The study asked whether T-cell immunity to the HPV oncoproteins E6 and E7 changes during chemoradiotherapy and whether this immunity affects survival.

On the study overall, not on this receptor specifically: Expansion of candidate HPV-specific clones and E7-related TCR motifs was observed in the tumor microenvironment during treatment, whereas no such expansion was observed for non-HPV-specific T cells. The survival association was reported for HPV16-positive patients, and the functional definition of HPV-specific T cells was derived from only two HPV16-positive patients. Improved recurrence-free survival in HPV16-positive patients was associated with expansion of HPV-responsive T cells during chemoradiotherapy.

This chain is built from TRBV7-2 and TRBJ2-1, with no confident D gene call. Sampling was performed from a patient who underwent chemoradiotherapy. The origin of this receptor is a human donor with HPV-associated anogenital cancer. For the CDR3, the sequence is CASSATYNEQFF. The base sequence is TGTGCCAGCAGCGCTACCTACAATGAGCAGTTCTTC.